This TCR beta chain is drawn from a study of blood T cell repertoires in COVID-19. For the study at large: The cDNA or gDNA used as material had been derived from T cells, B-cell-depleted T cells, or PBMCs.

V was pared by 10 bases and J by 5 bases, with 17 bases between. The CDR3 runs 13 residues. Germline CDR1 is LNHDA and CDR2 is SQIVND (reference sequence). The data were produced by immunoSEQ multiplex PCR, yet TCRdb's version contains in-frame clones alone and is incomplete. The sample includes just over 300,000 clones, about 90% of them seen just once. The Seattle site enrolled patients during active infection and followed them longitudinally. The clonotype originates from a woman in her twenties or thirties with COVID-19, enrolled during active disease. The chain couples TRBV19 to TRBJ1-1, with D tentatively TRBD1 (5 bases). Sequences were obtained from peripheral blood. CDR3 sequence reads: CATDGGGWTEAFF. CDR3 DNA: TGTGCCACCGACGGGGGGGGTTGGACTGAAGCTTTCTTT. Combining the CDR3 with reference TRBV19 and TRBJ1-1 gives the whole variable domain DGGITQSPKYLFRKEGQNVTLSCEQNLNHDAMYWYRQDPGQGLRLIYYSQIVNDFQKGDIAEGYSVSREKKESFPLTVTSAQKNPTAFYLCATDGGGWTEAFFGQGTRLTVV.